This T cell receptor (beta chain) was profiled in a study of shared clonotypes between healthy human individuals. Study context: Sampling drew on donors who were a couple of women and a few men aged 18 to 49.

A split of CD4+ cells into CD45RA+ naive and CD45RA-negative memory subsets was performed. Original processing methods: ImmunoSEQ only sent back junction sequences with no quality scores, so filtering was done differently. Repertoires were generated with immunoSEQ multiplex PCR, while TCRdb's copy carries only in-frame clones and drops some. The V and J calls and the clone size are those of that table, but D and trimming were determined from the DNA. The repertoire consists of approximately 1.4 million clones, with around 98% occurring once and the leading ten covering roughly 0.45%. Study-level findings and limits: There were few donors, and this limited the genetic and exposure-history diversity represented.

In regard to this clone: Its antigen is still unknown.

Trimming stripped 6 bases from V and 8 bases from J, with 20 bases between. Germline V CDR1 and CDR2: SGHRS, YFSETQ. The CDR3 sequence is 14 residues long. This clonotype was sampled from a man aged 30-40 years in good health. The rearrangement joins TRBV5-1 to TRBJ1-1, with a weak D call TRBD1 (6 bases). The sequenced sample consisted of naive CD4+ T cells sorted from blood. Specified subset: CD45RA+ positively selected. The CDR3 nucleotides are TGCGCCAGCACCCTTGGGGGCCAGCAATACGAAGCTTTCTTT. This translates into CASTLGGQQYEAFF.